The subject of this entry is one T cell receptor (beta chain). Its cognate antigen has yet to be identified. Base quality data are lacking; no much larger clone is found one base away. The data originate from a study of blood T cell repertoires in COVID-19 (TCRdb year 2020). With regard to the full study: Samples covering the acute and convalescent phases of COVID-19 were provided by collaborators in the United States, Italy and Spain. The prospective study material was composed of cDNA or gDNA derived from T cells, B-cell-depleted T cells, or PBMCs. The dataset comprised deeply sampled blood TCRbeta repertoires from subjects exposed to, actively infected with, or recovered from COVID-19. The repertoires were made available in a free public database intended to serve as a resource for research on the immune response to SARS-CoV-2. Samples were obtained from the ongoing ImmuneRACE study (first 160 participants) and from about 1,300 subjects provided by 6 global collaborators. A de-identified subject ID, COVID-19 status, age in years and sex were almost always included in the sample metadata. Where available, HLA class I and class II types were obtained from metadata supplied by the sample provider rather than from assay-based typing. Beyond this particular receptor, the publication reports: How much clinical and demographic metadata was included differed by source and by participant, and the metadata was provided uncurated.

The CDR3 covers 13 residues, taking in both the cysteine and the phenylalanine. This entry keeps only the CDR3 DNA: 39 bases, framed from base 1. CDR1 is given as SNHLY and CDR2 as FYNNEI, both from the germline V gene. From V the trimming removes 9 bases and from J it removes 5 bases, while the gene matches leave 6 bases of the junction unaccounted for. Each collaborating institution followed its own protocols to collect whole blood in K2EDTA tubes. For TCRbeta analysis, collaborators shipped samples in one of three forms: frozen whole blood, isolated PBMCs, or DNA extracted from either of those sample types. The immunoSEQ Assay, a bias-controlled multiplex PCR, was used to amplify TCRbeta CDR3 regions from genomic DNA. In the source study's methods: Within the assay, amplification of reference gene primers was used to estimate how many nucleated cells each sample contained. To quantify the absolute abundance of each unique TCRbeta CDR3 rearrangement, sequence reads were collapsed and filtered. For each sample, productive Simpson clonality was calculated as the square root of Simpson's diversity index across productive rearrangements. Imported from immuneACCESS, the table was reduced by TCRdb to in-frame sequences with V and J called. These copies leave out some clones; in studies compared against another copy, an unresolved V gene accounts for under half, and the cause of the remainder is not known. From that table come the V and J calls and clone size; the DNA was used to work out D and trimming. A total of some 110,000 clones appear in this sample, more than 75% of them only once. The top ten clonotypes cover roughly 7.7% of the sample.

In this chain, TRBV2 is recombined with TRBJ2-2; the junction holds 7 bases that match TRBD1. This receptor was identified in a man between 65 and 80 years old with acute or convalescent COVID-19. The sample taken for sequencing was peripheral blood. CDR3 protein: CARSGGRTGELFF. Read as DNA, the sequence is TGTGCCAGGTCAGGGGGTCGAACCGGGGAGCTGTTTTTT.